The present entry profiles one T cell receptor beta chain with its context. These data come from a study of shared clonotypes between healthy human individuals. Sequencing used immunoSEQ multiplex PCR; TCRdb keeps in-frame clones, though not all of them. The sample lists approximately 180,000 clones, approximately 92% occurring once. Trimming shortened V by 5 bases and J by 4 bases, and 8 bases separated the two germline ends. CDR1 SEHNR and CDR2 FQNEAQ come from the germline V gene (reference sequence). CDR3 length equals 12 residues. Sequencing was carried out using naive CD4+ T cells sorted from blood. Subset described: CD45RA+ positively selected. The genes are TRBV7-9 and TRBJ1-1, with D perhaps matching TRBD1 (6 bases). This clonotype originated in a woman aged 25-40 years in good health. The CDR3: CASSPGATEAFF. The CDR3 nucleotides read TGTGCCAGCAGCCCGGGGGCCACTGAAGCTTTCTTT.